This T cell receptor (beta chain) was identified in a study of blood T cell repertoires in COVID-19. Across the study: The study drew acute and convalescent COVID-19 samples from the United States, Italy and Spain.

The J segment lost 0 bases and the V segment lost 1 base, leaving 7 bases of the junction unmatched. Per germline, CDR1 MGHRA and CDR2 YSYEKL. CDR3 length equals 17 residues. In the original processing: Reference gene primers were amplified, and this amplification served to estimate nucleated cell counts. Generated by immunoSEQ multiplex PCR, the TCRdb table keeps only in-frame clones and is missing some. Clone size and the V and J calls come from that table; the DNA yielded D and trimming. This sample yields tens of thousands of clones, of which around 90% are seen a single time; around 8.3% belongs to the top ten.

Sequenced input: peripheral blood. The J gene is TRBJ2-3, the V gene TRBV4-1; TRBD1 matches at 7 bases. The sequence derives from a human donor with active COVID-19. The donor label of this sample is uncertain. In nucleotides, the CDR3 is TGCGCCAGCAGCCAAGCCGGGACAGCCGTTAGCACAGATACGCAGTATTTT. Translated: CASSQAGTAVSTDTQYF.